This TCR beta chain was retrieved from a study of blood T cells in healthy people across ages. Worth noting for this clonotype: Antigen unknown.

Study-wide findings and caveats: Underestimates were what the diversity estimates from one million T cells were considered to be. Comparison with aged donors showed that long-lived donors had more naive CD4+ cells and higher diversity.

A sample-barcoded 5' primer and a J-beta primer mix were used in a second PCR of roughly 7 to 12 cycles. TCRdb independently ran MiXCR on the 5' RACE reads; one entry per CDR3 protein. The table shows some 690,000 distinct CDR3 sequences, with roughly 20% occurring only once. CDR1 and CDR2 (germline): SGHRS, YFSETQ. The CDR3 is 16 residues long. With V trimmed by 3 bases and J by 1 base, 7 bases remained unmatched. The sequence came from a man between 70 and 80 years old in good health. The sequenced sample was blood. This rearrangement joins TRBV5-1 to TRBJ2-5; 9 nucleotides align to TRBD1. The CDR3 coding sequence is TGCGCCAGCAGCTCCATGACAGGGGGAGTCCAAGAGACCCAGTACTTC. Amino acids: CASSSMTGGVQETQYF.